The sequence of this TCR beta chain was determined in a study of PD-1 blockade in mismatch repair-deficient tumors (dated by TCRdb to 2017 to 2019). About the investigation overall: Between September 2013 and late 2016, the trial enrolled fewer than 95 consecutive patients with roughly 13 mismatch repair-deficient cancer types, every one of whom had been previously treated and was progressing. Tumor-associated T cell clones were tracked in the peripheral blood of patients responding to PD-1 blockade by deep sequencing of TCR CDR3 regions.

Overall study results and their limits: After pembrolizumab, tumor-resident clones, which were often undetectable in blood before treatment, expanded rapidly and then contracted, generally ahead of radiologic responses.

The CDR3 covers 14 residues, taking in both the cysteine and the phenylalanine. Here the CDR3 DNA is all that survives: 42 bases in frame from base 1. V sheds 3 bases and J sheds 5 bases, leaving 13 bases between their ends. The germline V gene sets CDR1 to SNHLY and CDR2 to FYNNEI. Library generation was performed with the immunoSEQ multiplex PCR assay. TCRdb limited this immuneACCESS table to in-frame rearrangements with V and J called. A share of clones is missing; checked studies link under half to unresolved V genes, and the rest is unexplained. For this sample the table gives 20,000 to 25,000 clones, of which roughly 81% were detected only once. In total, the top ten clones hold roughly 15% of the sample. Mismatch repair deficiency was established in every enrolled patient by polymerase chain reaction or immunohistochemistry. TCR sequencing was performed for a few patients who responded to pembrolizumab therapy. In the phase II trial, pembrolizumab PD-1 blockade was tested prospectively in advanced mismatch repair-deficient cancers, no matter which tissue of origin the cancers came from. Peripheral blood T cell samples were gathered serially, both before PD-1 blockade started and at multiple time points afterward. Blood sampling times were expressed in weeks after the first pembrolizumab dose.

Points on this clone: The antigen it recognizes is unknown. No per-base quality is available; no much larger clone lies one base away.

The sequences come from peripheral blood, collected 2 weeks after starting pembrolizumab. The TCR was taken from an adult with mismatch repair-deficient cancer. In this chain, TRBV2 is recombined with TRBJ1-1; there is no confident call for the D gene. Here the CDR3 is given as CASSDGFAGTEAFF. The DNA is TGTGCCAGCAGTGACGGATTCGCGGGGACTGAAGCTTTCTTT.